One T cell receptor beta chain is described in this entry. This specimen belongs to a study of control samples from healthy donors and cancer patients. Profiled with immunoSEQ multiplex PCR; TCRdb holds only in-frame clones, not every one. The repertoire has about 130,000 clones, around nine tenths of them found once; the top ten carry 4.5% to 7%. V lost 0 bases to trimming and J lost 0 bases; unmatched junction nucleotides: 2. Germline-derived CDR1 and CDR2 are SGHKS and YYEKEE (reference sequence). The CDR3 contains 17 residues. The chain is built from TRBV5-5 and TRBJ2-6, with TRBD1 matching over 8 bases. The specimen was blood. The TCR comes from a young man in good health. The CDR3 protein is CASSLGTGISGANVLTF. CDR3 nucleotides: TGTGCCAGCAGCTTGGGGACAGGGATCTCTGGGGCCAACGTCCTGACTTTC.